This T cell receptor beta chain was sequenced for a study of T cells after yellow fever vaccination. The study made its TCR cDNA through 5'RACE template switching. That step introduced a universal primer site along with UMIs. TCRdb called the 5' RACE reads again in MiXCR, with one record for every CDR3 protein. The sample has around 310,000 distinct CDR3 sequences, roughly 9.4% seen once; the top ten hold roughly 18%. Germline V gene sequence: CDR1 GTSNPN, CDR2 SVGIG (reference sequence). This CDR3 is 12 amino acids long. With 6 bases removed from V and 2 bases from J, the gap between germline ends came to 11 bases. Overall study findings and caveats: Just a small share of clonotypes turned up in the CD4 compartment as well as the CD8 compartment. Weaker overall, the secondary response nonetheless peaked faster (day 5 versus 15). Subsequent to the booster, the majority of primary-vaccination clones reappeared (around 96% CD4, 85% to 90% CD8).

Notes on this clonotype: Its antigen is undetermined.

The chain couples TRBV30 to TRBJ2-7; perhaps TRBD1 as D (7 bases). The source was PBMCs, collected on the day of the first yellow fever vaccination. This receptor was obtained from a man aged 18 to 30 who received the YFV17D yellow fever vaccine. This CDR3 reads CACAGQTYEQYF. CDR3 DNA sequence: TGTGCCTGCGCGGGACAGACCTACGAGCAGTACTTC.